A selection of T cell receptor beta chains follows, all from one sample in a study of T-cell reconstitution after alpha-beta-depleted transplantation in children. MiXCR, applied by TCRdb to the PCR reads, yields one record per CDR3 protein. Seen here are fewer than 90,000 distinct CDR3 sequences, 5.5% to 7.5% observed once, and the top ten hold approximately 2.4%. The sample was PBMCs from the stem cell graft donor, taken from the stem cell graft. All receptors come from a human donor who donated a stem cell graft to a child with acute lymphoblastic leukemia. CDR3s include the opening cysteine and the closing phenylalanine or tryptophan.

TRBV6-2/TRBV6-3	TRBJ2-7	CASSSVSYEQYF
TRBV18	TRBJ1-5	CASSQGTGGLQPQHF
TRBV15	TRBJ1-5	CATSREAAGSQPQHF
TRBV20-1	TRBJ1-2	CSAFNSKRTGYTF
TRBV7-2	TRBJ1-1	CASSLRWGGLGTEAFF
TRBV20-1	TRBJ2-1	CSARSSGSWYEQFF
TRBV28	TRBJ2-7	CASRLSQVSYEQYF
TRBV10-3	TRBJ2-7	CAISEGQGGHEQYF
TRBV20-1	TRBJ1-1	CSASLRAEAFF
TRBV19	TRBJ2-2	CASSSRLAGETNTGELFF
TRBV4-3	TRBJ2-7	CASSQDRGTGGYEQYF
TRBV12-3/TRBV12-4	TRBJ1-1	CASSLGVGEAFF
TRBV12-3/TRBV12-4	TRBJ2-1	CASSRTNNEQFF
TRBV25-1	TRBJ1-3	CASRRHDRTSPGNTIYF
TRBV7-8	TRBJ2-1	CASSPQGSGSENEQFF
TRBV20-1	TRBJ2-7	CSAQHSYEQYF
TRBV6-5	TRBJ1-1	CASSASKANTEAFF
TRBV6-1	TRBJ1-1	CASSERGGGTEAFF
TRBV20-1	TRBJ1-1	CSARGTGRDTEAFF
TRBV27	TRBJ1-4	CASSVFGGGELFF
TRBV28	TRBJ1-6	CASSLRGAESPLHF
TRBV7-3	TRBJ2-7	CASSSTGPHEQYF
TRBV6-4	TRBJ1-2	CASSDIGTF
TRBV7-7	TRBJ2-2	CASSLNVAGGSNTGELFF
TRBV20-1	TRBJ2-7	CSAEAGVQYF
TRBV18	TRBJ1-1	CASSSRTGGTSTEAFF
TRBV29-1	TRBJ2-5	CSVGTSGRTQYF
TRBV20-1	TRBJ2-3	CSAKEGPSTDTQYF
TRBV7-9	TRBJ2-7	CASSLEGLNYEQYF
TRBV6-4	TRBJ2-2	CASSEAGGTGELFF
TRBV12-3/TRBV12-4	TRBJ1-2	CATGSGQGAGGYTF
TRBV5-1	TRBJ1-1	CASSSRAGYTEAFF
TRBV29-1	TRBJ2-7	CSVEEGMGQGNYEQYF
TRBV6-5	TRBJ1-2	CASSTPDWAGVGYTF
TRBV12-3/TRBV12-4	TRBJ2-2	CASPATGELFF
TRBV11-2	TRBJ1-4	CASSLDLGQGGEKLFF
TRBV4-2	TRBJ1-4	CASSQGSGTPEPKLFF
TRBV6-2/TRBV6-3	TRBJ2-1	CASSYSLPTNEQFF
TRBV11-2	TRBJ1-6	CASSLRPSSYNSPLHF
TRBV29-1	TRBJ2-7	CSVGGLAGISYEQYF
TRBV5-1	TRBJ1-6	CASSLEGASRSPLHF
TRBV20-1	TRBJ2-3	CSARGGTSGGGADTQYF
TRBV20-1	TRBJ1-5	CSAREEGRGNQPQHF
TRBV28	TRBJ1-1	CASSFPMGGGEAFF
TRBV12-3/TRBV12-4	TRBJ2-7	CASSLSEQAQYF
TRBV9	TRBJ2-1	CASSEVGQGSYNEQFF
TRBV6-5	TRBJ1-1	CASSYESLHREAFF
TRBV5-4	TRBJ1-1	CASTLTVFDTEAFF
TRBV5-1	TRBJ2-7	CASSLLGDYEQYF